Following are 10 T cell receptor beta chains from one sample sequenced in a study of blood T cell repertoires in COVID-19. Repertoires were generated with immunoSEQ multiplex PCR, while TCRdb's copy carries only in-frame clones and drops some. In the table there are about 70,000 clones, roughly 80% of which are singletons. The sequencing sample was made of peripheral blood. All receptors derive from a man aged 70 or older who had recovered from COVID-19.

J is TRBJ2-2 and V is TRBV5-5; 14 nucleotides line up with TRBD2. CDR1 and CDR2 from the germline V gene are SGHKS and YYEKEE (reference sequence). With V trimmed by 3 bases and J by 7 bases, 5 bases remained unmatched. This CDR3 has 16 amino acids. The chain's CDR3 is CASSWTSGRSVGELFF. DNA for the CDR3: TGTGCCAGCAGCTGGACTAGCGGGAGGTCTGTCGGGGAGCTGTTTTTT.

The CDR3 protein is CASSYSGPYNSPLHF. The CDR3, as DNA: TGTGCCAGCAGTTACTCGGGGCCCTATAATTCACCCCTCCACTTT. V is TRBV6-5 and J is TRBJ1-6, with D tentatively TRBD1 (5 bases). CDR1 is MNHEY and CDR2 is SVGAGI in the germline V gene. V was cut by 0 bases and J by 2 bases, with 5 bases left in between. The CDR3 totals 15 residues.

CDR3 sequence: CASSLAGLAADTQYF. The DNA for the CDR3 is TGCGCCAGCAGCTTGGCGGGGCTAGCGGCAGATACGCAGTATTTT. The chain is built from TRBV5-1 and TRBJ2-3; TRBD2 agrees at 7 bases. The CDR3 covers 15 residues. The germline CDR1 and CDR2 sequences are SGHRS and YFSETQ. The V segment lost 0 bases and the J segment 4 bases; nucleotides outside the gene matches: 5.

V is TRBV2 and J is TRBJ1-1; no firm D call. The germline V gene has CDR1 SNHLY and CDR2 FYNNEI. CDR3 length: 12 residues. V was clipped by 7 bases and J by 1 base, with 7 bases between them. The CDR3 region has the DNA TGTGCCAGCAATACGGGGAACACTGAAGCTTTCTTT. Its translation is CASNTGNTEAFF.

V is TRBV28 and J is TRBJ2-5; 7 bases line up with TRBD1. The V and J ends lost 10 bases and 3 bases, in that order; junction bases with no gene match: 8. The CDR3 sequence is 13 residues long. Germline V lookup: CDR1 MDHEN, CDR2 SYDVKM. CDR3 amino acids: CATSGTVKETQYF. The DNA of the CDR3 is TGTGCCACCTCCGGGACAGTAAAAGAGACCCAGTACTTC.

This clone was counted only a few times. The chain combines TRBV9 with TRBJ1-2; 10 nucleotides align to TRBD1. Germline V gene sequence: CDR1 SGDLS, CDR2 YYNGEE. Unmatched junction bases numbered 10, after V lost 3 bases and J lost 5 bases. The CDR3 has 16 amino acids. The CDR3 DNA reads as TGTGCCAGCAGCGAGGCTGGAAGGACAGGGGGGTATGGCTACACCTTC. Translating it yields CASSEAGRTGGYGYTF.

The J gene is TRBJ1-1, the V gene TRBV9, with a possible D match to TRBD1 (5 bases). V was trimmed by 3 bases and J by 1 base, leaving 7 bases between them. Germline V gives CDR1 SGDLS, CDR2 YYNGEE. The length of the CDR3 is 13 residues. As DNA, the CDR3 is TGTGCCAGCAGCGCGACAGCGAACACTGAAGCTTTCTTT. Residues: CASSATANTEAFF.

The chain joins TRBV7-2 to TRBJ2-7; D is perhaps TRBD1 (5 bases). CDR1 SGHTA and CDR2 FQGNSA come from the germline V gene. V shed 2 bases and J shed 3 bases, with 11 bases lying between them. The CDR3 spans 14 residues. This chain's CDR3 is CASSLNPGIYEQYF. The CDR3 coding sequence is TGTGCCAGCAGCTTAAATCCAGGGATCTACGAGCAGTACTTC.

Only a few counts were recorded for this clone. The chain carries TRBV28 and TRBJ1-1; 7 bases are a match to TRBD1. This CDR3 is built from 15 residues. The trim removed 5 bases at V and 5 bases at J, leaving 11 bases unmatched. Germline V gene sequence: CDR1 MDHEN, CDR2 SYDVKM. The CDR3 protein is CASSLMTGPWTEAFF. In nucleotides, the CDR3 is TGTGCCAGCAGTCTAATGACAGGGCCGTGGACTGAAGCTTTCTTT.

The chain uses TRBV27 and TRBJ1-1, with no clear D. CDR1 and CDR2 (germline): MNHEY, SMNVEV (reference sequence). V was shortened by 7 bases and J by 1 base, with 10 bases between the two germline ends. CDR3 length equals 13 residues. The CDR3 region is CASKRQPNTEAFF. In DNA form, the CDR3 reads TGTGCCAGCAAAAGACAACCGAACACTGAAGCTTTCTTT.